Presented here are 29 T cell receptor beta chains from one specimen sequenced in a study of memory CD4+ T cells and cytomegalovirus serostatus. The sort gate was single viable CD3+CD4+CD8-CD45RO+ cells for memory CD4+ T cells. The protocol was immunoSEQ multiplex PCR, while the TCRdb copy is restricted to in-frame clones and leaves out a portion. Found here are more than 45,000 clones, 82% of them singletons; the top ten hold around 0.6%. Source material: memory CD4+ T cells from blood. The origin of the receptors is an adult in good health and CMV-seronegative.

The chain carries TRBV7-9 and TRBJ1-4; possibly TRBD1 for D (6 bases). Germline lookup yields CDR1 SEHNR and CDR2 FQNEAQ (reference sequence). Trimming pared 7 bases from V and 6 bases from J, leaving 21 bases between. This CDR3 has 16 amino acids. The CDR3: CASNILTGITDEKLFF. The DNA for the CDR3 is TGTGCCAGCAATATCTTAACAGGGATTACCGATGAAAAACTGTTTTTT.

This clone was detected only a few times. The chain links TRBV6-1 to TRBJ1-1, with D perhaps TRBD1 (6 bases). CDR1 is MNHNS and CDR2 is SASEGT in the germline V gene. This CDR3 contains 14 residues. V was cut by 1 base and J by 8 bases, with 14 bases left in between. In DNA, the CDR3 is TGTGCCAGCAGTGAAGTGCCTCAAGGGGGGGAAGCTTTCTTT. Residues: CASSEVPQGGEAFF.

This chain joins TRBV19 and TRBJ1-4; D remains unclear. The CDR3 sequence is 19 residues long. Germline values: CDR1 LNHDA, CDR2 SQIVND (reference sequence). Trimming pared 3 bases from V and 0 bases from J, leaving 20 bases between. CDR3: CASSIMFGGQIATNEKLFF. CDR3 bases: TGTGCCAGTAGTATTATGTTTGGCGGGCAGATCGCAACTAATGAAAAACTGTTTTTT.

The chain recombines TRBV6-6 with TRBJ1-3, with D unresolved. Germline values: CDR1 MNHNY, CDR2 SVGAGI (reference sequence). This CDR3 comprises 14 residues. V lost 7 bases, J lost 0 bases, and 10 bases lay in between. The CDR3 loop reads CASNRGNSGNTIYF. CDR3 DNA: TGTGCCAGCAACCGAGGGAACTCTGGAAACACCATATATTTT.

This clone has a handful of counts. V gene TRBV5-1 combines with J gene TRBJ2-1; D may be TRBD2 (5 bases). Between the trimmed V and J ends, which lost 0 bases and 4 bases, there was a span of 11 bases. Germline CDR1 is SGHRS and CDR2 is YFSETQ. The CDR3 spans 15 residues. This CDR3 reads CASSLVGPGYNEQFF. CDR3 DNA: TGCGCCAGCAGCTTGGTCGGCCCGGGGTACAATGAGCAGTTCTTC.

The rearrangement links TRBV5-4 to TRBJ2-5; TRBD1 agrees at 10 bases. V dropped 0 bases and J dropped 5; count of bases not matched to a gene: 7. This CDR3 spans 16 amino acids. Germline CDR1 SGHNT, CDR2 YYREEE (reference sequence). The DNA of the CDR3 is TGTGCCAGCAGCTTGGCCTTGACAGGGGGCTTGGAGACCCAGTACTTC. This codes for CASSLALTGGLETQYF. Full variable domain (rest looked up from reference TRBV5-4 and TRBJ2-5): ETGVTQSPTHLIKTRGQQVTLRCSSQSGHNTVSWYQQALGQGPQFIFQYYREEENGRGNFPPRFSGLQFPNYSSELNVNALELDDSALYLCASSLALTGGLETQYFGPGTRLLVL.

The V gene is TRBV2, the J gene TRBJ2-3; 12 bases are a match to TRBD2. The length of the CDR3 is 14 residues. Per the germline V gene, CDR1 is SNHLY and CDR2 is FYNNEI. The V segment lost 10 bases and the J segment 2 bases; nucleotides outside the gene matches: 4. CDR3 coding DNA: TGTGCCACTAGCGGGGGGGCTCACACAGATACGCAGTATTTT. It specifies CATSGGAHTDTQYF.

There are a few counts of this clone. V usage is TRBV19 and J usage is TRBJ1-2, with 9 bases identical to TRBD1. The V gene's germline CDR1 is LNHDA and CDR2 SQIVND (reference sequence). The CDR3 spans 14 residues. Germline trimming cut 5 bases from V and 7 bases from J; bases unmatched to any gene: 8. CDR3 amino acids: CASSATGTGFGYTF. CDR3 bases: TGTGCCAGTAGTGCAACCGGGACAGGGTTTGGCTACACCTTC.

This clone appeared once. V and J are TRBV2 and TRBJ2-6, with D unclear. The ends were cut back, 5 bases at V and 0 bases at J, with 5 bases in the middle. CDR1 is SNHLY, CDR2 FYNNEI, per germline. This CDR3 region has 14 residues. This CDR3 reads CASSTYSGANVLTF. CDR3 coding DNA: TGTGCCAGCAGTACGTACTCTGGGGCCAACGTCCTGACTTTC.

This rearrangement joins TRBV25-1 to TRBJ2-7, with no clear D. V shed 10 bases and J shed 4 bases, with 17 bases lying between them. This CDR3 has 13 amino acids. Germline V gene sequence: CDR1 MGHDK, CDR2 SYGVNS. The CDR3 is CATTPGPGYEQYF. For the CDR3, the DNA is TGTGCCACCACTCCGGGCCCCGGATACGAGCAGTACTTC.

This clone was detected only a few times. The rearrangement links TRBV10-3 to TRBJ2-1, with 9 nucleotides matching TRBD1. Per germline, CDR1 ENHRY and CDR2 SYGVKD. The CDR3 totals 17 residues. Trimming at V came to 2 bases and at J to 7 bases, leaving 12 bases not matched to a gene. CDR3 bases: TGTGCCATCAGTGAGCCAATCACAGGGGGCTATAGAAATGAGCAGTTCTTC. As protein: CAISEPITGGYRNEQFF.

The chain combines TRBV5-4 with TRBJ1-1; 7 nucleotides align to TRBD1. CDR1 SGHNT and CDR2 YYREEE come from the germline V gene (reference sequence). V lost 3 bases, J lost 7 bases, and 12 bases stayed unmatched. The CDR3 is 15 residues long. The CDR3 is CASSSRGQVEVEAFF. The CDR3 DNA reads TGTGCCAGCAGCTCTCGCGGACAGGTAGAAGTTGAAGCTTTCTTT.

The chain couples TRBV7-8 to TRBJ2-7; no reliable D call. CDR3 length: 12 residues. Trimming cost V 4 bases and J 2 bases, with 6 bases left between them. The germline V gene has CDR1 SGHVS and CDR2 FQNEAQ. The CDR3 bases are TGTGCCAGCAGCTCGACACCCTACGAGCAGTACTTC. Its protein is CASSSTPYEQYF.

The rearrangement joins TRBV21-1 to TRBJ1-2; TRBD1 is the table's D call, not checked against the DNA. TRBV21-1 is listed as a pseudogene. The CDR3 loop spans 11 amino acids. DNA of the CDR3: TGTGCCACCCTACAGGGGAGAGGCTACACCTTC. Residues: CATLQGRGYTF.

This clone was seen a few times. The chain has TRBV27 and TRBJ2-7; 10 nucleotides align to TRBD2. The ends lost 6 bases at V and 0 bases at J; junction bases unmatched: 5. The germline V gene has CDR1 MNHEY and CDR2 SMNVEV (reference sequence). The CDR3 extends over 15 amino acids. CDR3 amino acids: CASRKSGGDSYEQYF. The CDR3 DNA sequence: TGTGCCAGCAGAAAAAGCGGGGGGGACTCCTACGAGCAGTACTTC.

The chain uses TRBV11-2 and TRBJ1-6; unclear D gene. CDR3 size: 15 residues. Germline loops: CDR1 SGHAT, CDR2 FQNNGV. V was cut by 5 bases and J by 4 bases, with 12 bases left in between. CDR3 loop: CASSEDDGYNSPLHF. In DNA, the CDR3 is TGTGCCAGCAGCGAAGATGACGGGTATAATTCACCCCTCCACTTT.

The J gene is TRBJ1-2, the V gene TRBV4-1; a weak D match, TRBD1 (5 bases). Germline CDR1 reads MGHRA; CDR2 reads YSYEKL. CDR3 length: 15 amino acids. The germline V and J ends were trimmed by 1 base and 0 bases, with 9 bases remaining between them. CDR3 in amino acids: CASSQGGSTNYGYTF. CDR3 DNA: TGCGCCAGCAGCCAAGGGGGCAGTACTAACTATGGCTACACCTTC.

The chain couples TRBV7-2 to TRBJ2-5; no reliable D call. The CDR3 is made up of 12 amino acids. Germline CDR1 SGHTA, CDR2 FQGNSA. V dropped 2 bases and J dropped 5 bases, with 6 bases sitting between them. The CDR3 sequence is CASSLSWETQYF. In DNA, the CDR3 is TGTGCCAGCAGCTTAAGTTGGGAGACCCAGTACTTC.

CDR3 in DNA: TGTGCCAGCACCTCCAACGTAAGGGACAGTCCTTTCTTT. Translated: CASTSNVRDSPFF. The rearrangement links TRBV6-1 to TRBJ1-1; 7 bases align to TRBD1. V lost 7 bases, J lost 12 bases, and 14 bases stayed unmatched. The CDR3 has 13 residues. The germline V gene has CDR1 MNHNS and CDR2 SASEGT.

V usage is TRBV6-1 and J usage is TRBJ2-5; D is ambiguous. From germline, CDR1 is MNHNS and CDR2 SASEGT. The CDR3 has 13 amino acids. Trimming left V 5 bases short and J 1 base short, with 8 bases between. The chain's CDR3 is CASSKISQETQYF. The CDR3 DNA is TGTGCCAGCAGTAAAATCTCCCAAGAGACCCAGTACTTC.

This chain connects TRBV7-2 to TRBJ1-2; no definite D call. CDR1 and CDR2 (germline): SGHTA, FQGNSA. Between the trimmed V and J ends, which lost 1 base and 4 bases, there was a span of 16 bases. CDR3 size: 16 residues. Here the CDR3 reads CASSLDPDWSFYGYTF. The CDR3 coding sequence is TGTGCCAGCAGCTTAGATCCCGATTGGAGCTTCTATGGCTACACCTTC.

In nucleotides, the CDR3 is TGTGCCAGCAGTAGACAGGGGCGGGATCAGCCCCAGCATTTT. Translation: CASSRQGRDQPQHF. The chain combines TRBV6-6 with TRBJ1-5; 8 nucleotides agree with TRBD1. There are 14 residues in the CDR3. The trim removed 5 bases at V and 5 bases at J, leaving 5 bases unmatched. Germline V lookup: CDR1 MNHNY, CDR2 SVGAGI (reference sequence).

The V call is TRBV2, the J call TRBJ1-1; no firm D call. This CDR3 comprises 14 residues. Trimming removed 4 bases from V and 0 bases from J, with 9 bases in between. CDR1 and CDR2 from the germline V gene are SNHLY and FYNNEI. The DNA for the CDR3 is TGTGCCAGCAGTGTGGCCGGGGTGAACACTGAAGCTTTCTTT. Its translation is CASSVAGVNTEAFF.

The chain uses TRBV6-5 and TRBJ2-3; 12 bases match TRBD1. In germline, CDR1 is MNHEY, CDR2 SVGAGI. The CDR3 is 14 residues long. With 5 bases clipped from V and 5 bases from J, the junction kept 2 bases outside the gene matches. CDR3 sequence: CASSGTGGIDTQYF. The CDR3 DNA sequence: TGTGCCAGCAGTGGGACAGGGGGCATAGATACGCAGTATTTT.

The chain combines TRBV29-1 with TRBJ2-3; TRBD2 matches at 9 bases. Germline CDR1 is SQVTM and CDR2 is ANQGSEA. The J segment lost 2 bases and the V segment lost 6 bases, leaving 6 bases of the junction unmatched. This CDR3 is 14 amino acids long. DNA for the CDR3: TGCAGCGTGGCAGCGGGGGGATTCACAGATACGCAGTATTTT. Its translation is CSVAAGGFTDTQYF.

The genes are TRBV19 and TRBJ1-3, with 9 bases identical to TRBD1. The length of the CDR3 is 17 residues. The ends lost 4 bases at V and 2 bases at J; junction bases unmatched: 9. Germline values: CDR1 LNHDA, CDR2 SQIVND (reference sequence). This CDR3 reads CASSTATGGITGNTIYF. Written as DNA, the CDR3 is TGTGCCAGTAGTACGGCGACAGGGGGGATTACTGGAAACACCATATATTTT.

This clone was detected only a few times. The rearrangement links TRBV6-1 to TRBJ1-1; D uncertain. Germline CDR1 MNHNS, CDR2 SASEGT. The CDR3 is made up of 14 amino acids. Trimming pared 2 bases from V and 1 base from J, leaving 8 bases between. The CDR3 bases are TGTGCCAGCAGTGAACTGGGGTCGAACACTGAAGCTTTCTTT. This encodes CASSELGSNTEAFF.

The rearrangement uses TRBV6-1 and TRBJ1-5; 8 nucleotides line up with TRBD1. Unmatched junction bases numbered 7, after V lost 6 bases and J lost 3 bases. CDR3 size: 15 residues. The germline gives CDR1 MNHNS, CDR2 SASEGT. The CDR3 loop reads CASRAGTGNNQPQHF. The CDR3 coding sequence is TGTGCCAGCAGAGCCGGGACAGGTAACAATCAGCCCCAGCATTTT.

The CDR3 region is CASSYDGTGNQPQHF. DNA for the CDR3: TGTGCCAGCAGTTACGACGGGACAGGGAACCAGCCCCAGCATTTT. J is TRBJ1-5 and V is TRBV6-5, with 9 bases fitting TRBD1. Germline V lookup: CDR1 MNHEY, CDR2 SVGAGI. The V and J ends lost 2 bases and 7 bases, in that order; junction bases with no gene match: 6. The CDR3 consists of 15 residues.